The 19 T cell receptor beta chains in this list originate from one sample, sequenced in a study of blood T cells in healthy people across ages. Using a J-beta primer mix together with a sample-barcoded 5' primer, a second PCR was run for about 6 to 11 cycles. TCRdb ran MiXCR on the 5' RACE reads and lists one entry per CDR3 protein. The sample includes some 1.5 million distinct CDR3 sequences, 28% of them seen just once. The sequencing sample was made of blood. These receptors were obtained from a woman in her twenties or thirties in good health.

V and J are TRBV6-1 and TRBJ2-7, with D perhaps TRBD1 (5 bases). The CDR3 loop spans 15 amino acids. V dropped 2 bases and J dropped 5 bases, with 16 bases sitting between them. CDR1 MNHNS and CDR2 SASEGT come from the germline V gene. CDR3 loop: CASSELYRISHEQYF. CDR3 sequence (DNA): TGTGCCAGCAGTGAATTGTACAGGATTTCCCACGAGCAGTACTTC.

The J gene is TRBJ2-3, the V gene TRBV20-1; D gene unclear. The V end lost 6 bases, the J end lost 5 bases, and 15 bases lay between the germline ends. CDR3 length: 13 residues. In germline, CDR1 is DFQATT, CDR2 SNEGSKA (reference sequence). The CDR3 region has the DNA TGCAGTGCCCCACAAGAAGGCCAAGATACGCAGTATTTT. Translation gives CSAPQEGQDTQYF.

V gene TRBV5-5 combines with J gene TRBJ2-3; TRBD2 matches 7 bases. Germline values: CDR1 SGHKS, CDR2 YYEKEE (reference sequence). V lost 2 bases, J lost 3 bases, and 6 bases stayed unmatched. The CDR3 spans 15 residues. The DNA for the CDR3 is TGTGCCAGCAGCTTCCGGGGGGAGAGGACAGATACGCAGTATTTT. Protein sequence: CASSFRGERTDTQYF.

In its sample, this clonotype was seen many times. The chain employs TRBV29-1 and TRBJ2-1; tentative D call: TRBD1 (5 bases). The CDR3 extends over 15 amino acids. CDR1 is SQVTM, CDR2 ANQGSEA, per germline. Deletions cut 1 base from V and 4 bases from J, with 14 bases between. The CDR3 reads CSVEGGSSYYNEQFF. As DNA, the CDR3 is TGCAGCGTTGAAGGGGGCTCGTCCTATTACAATGAGCAGTTCTTC.

Only a few counts were recorded for this clonotype. CDR3: CASSVRQGISYEQYF. The CDR3 DNA follows: TGTGCCAGCAGCGTGAGACAGGGGATATCCTACGAGCAGTACTTC. The chain couples TRBV7-2 to TRBJ2-7; 8 bases match TRBD1. Germline CDR1 SGHTA, CDR2 FQGNSA. CDR3 size: 15 residues. Trimming removed 5 bases from V and 1 base from J; junction bases left unmatched: 7.

This rearrangement joins TRBV28 to TRBJ1-5, with 9 bases fitting TRBD1. Germline loops: CDR1 MDHEN, CDR2 SYDVKM. The CDR3 covers 17 residues. Trimming at V came to 10 bases and at J to 5 bases, leaving 18 bases not matched to a gene. CDR3: CANTLGQGGTSDQPQHF. Here the CDR3 DNA reads TGTGCCAACACCCTGGGACAGGGAGGGACCTCAGATCAGCCCCAGCATTTT.

This clonotype has more than one count but fewer than ten. This chain links TRBV20-1 with TRBJ2-1; TRBD2 matches at 7 bases. The CDR3 covers 14 residues. V shed 5 bases and J 2 bases; nucleotides not matched to a gene: 6. Germline CDR1 is DFQATT and CDR2 is SNEGSKA (reference sequence). CDR3 DNA sequence: TGCAGTGCTCCAGCGGGGAGCCCCTACAATGAGCAGTTCTTC. As protein: CSAPAGSPYNEQFF.

The gene calls are TRBV11-2 and TRBJ2-2; D possibly uses TRBD1 or TRBD2 (6 bases each). This CDR3 has 16 residues. CDR1 is SGHAT and CDR2 is FQNNGV in the germline V gene. Trimming left V 4 bases short and J 5 bases short, with 17 bases between. The chain's CDR3 is CASSSVFGGRTGELFF. The CDR3, as DNA: TGTGCCAGCAGCTCCGTCTTCGGGGGCCGAACCGGGGAGCTGTTTTTT.

This clonotype turned up a few times. This chain links TRBV20-1 with TRBJ2-3, with 10 bases matching TRBD2. CDR3 size: 14 residues. Germline V gene data show CDR1 as DFQATT and CDR2 as SNEGSKA (reference sequence). The ends lost 5 bases at V and 2 bases at J; junction bases unmatched: 4. The CDR3 coding sequence is TGCAGTGCTGACGGACTAGCGGTCACAGATACGCAGTATTTT. Residues: CSADGLAVTDTQYF.

This clonotype was observed many times. The V and J genes are TRBV7-2 and TRBJ2-5; D not certain. V was trimmed by 5 bases and J by 1 base, leaving 5 bases between them. There are 12 residues in the CDR3. CDR1 and CDR2 (germline): SGHTA, FQGNSA. The CDR3 spells CASSGSQETQYF. Here the CDR3 DNA reads TGTGCCAGCAGCGGTAGCCAAGAGACCCAGTACTTC.

This clonotype was counted between two and nine times. The chain links TRBV10-3 to TRBJ2-3; unclear D gene. Germline CDR1 and CDR2: ENHRY and SYGVKD. The CDR3 covers 14 residues. The V end lost 6 bases, the J end lost 1 base, and 11 bases lay between the germline ends. The CDR3 sequence: CAIRDMAGTDTQYF. DNA for the CDR3: TGTGCCATCAGGGATATGGCAGGCACAGATACGCAGTATTTT.

This clonotype was counted ten times or more. The V gene is TRBV28, the J gene TRBJ2-6; perhaps TRBD2 as D (6 bases). CDR1 and CDR2 from the germline V gene are MDHEN and SYDVKM. The CDR3 has 17 amino acids. The germline V and J ends were trimmed by 5 bases and 0 bases, with 14 bases remaining between them. CDR3 DNA sequence: TGTGCCAGCAGTCCCAGCGCGGGGAGCTCTGGGGCCAACGTCCTGACTTTC. Translating gives CASSPSAGSSGANVLTF.

The V gene is TRBV5-1, the J gene TRBJ2-1; no clear D. CDR1 and CDR2 (germline): SGHRS, YFSETQ. V was clipped by 5 bases and J by 8 bases, with 11 bases between them. The CDR3 totals 12 residues. CDR3 nucleotide sequence: TGCGCCAGCAGTCTCGACCTACATGAGCAGTTCTTC. Translating it yields CASSLDLHEQFF.

The V and J genes are TRBV6-6 and TRBJ1-5, with TRBD1 identical over 8 bases. With V trimmed by 4 bases and J by 9 bases, 8 bases remained unmatched. The V gene's germline CDR1 is MNHNY and CDR2 SVGAGI (reference sequence). This CDR3 is built from 14 residues. The CDR3 spells CASSFTGGGAPQHF. The DNA for the CDR3 is TGTGCCAGCAGTTTCACAGGGGGAGGTGCGCCCCAGCATTTT.

This clonotype was found a few times. The chain is built from TRBV7-9 and TRBJ2-3; unclear D gene. V gave up 0 bases and J gave up 0 bases, with 10 bases separating them. The CDR3 has 16 amino acids. Germline lookup yields CDR1 SEHNR and CDR2 FQNEAQ (reference sequence). The DNA of the CDR3 is TGTGCCAGCAGCTTAGCGATGGCGGCTAGCACAGATACGCAGTATTTT. Translated: CASSLAMAASTDTQYF. The entire variable domain, with the rest obtained from reference TRBV7-9 and TRBJ2-3, is as follows: DTGVSQNPRHKITKRGQNVTFRCDPISEHNRLYWYRQTLGQGPEFLTYFQNEAQLEKSRLLSDRFSAERPKGSFSTLEIQRTEQGDSAMYLCASSLAMAASTDTQYFGPGTRLTVL.

V and J are TRBV30 and TRBJ2-1, with D unclear. The CDR3 length is 14 residues. Deletions cut 1 base from V and 8 bases from J, with 15 bases between. CDR1 GTSNPN and CDR2 SVGIG come from the germline V gene (reference sequence). The DNA of the CDR3 is TGTGCCTGGAGTGAAGTAGTGGTGCTTGATGAGCAGTTCTTC. Protein: CAWSEVVVLDEQFF.

Concerning this clonotype itself: A read error may be the cause here, since a much bigger clone is one base away. The chain carries TRBV7-9 and TRBJ2-7; no definite D call. CDR1 SEHNR and CDR2 FQNEAQ come from the germline V gene (reference sequence). CDR3 size: 15 residues. Trimming left V 5 bases short and J 4 bases short, with 18 bases between. In DNA form, the CDR3 reads TGTGCCAGCAGCCCCTCAGTGGACGCAACATACGAGCAGTACTTC. This codes for CASSPSVDATYEQYF.

This clonotype was counted many times. At one end the junction does not follow the germline gene, possibly because of a read error. The chain links TRBV5-1 to TRBJ2-1; tentative D call: TRBD2 (6 bases). The CDR3 totals 14 residues. CDR1 and CDR2 (germline): SGHRS, YFSETQ. The CDR3 here is CASSLGGAGNEQFF. In DNA, the CDR3 is TGTGCCAGCAGCTTAGGAGGGGCTGGGAATGAGCAGTTCTTC.

V is TRBV5-1 and J is TRBJ1-2; no definite D call. Per the germline V gene, CDR1 is SGHRS and CDR2 is YFSETQ. CDR3 length equals 17 residues. V lost 4 bases and J 4 bases, leaving 23 bases between the germline ends. The CDR3: CASSPEGDFGLSYGYTF. CDR3 DNA sequence: TGCGCCAGCAGCCCGGAAGGTGATTTCGGCTTAAGCTATGGCTACACCTTC. The whole variable domain, remainder taken from reference TRBV5-1 and TRBJ1-2, is KAGVTQTPRYLIKTRGQQVTLSCSPISGHRSVSWYQQTPGQGLQFLFEYFSETQRNKGNFPGRFSGRQFSNSRSEMNVSTLELGDSALYLCASSPEGDFGLSYGYTFGSGTRLTVV.